This is a list of T cell receptor beta chains from one sample in a study of Ad26.COV2.S vaccination and SARS-CoV-2 variants. Assay used: immunoSEQ multiplex PCR; TCRdb lists only in-frame clones, some missing. The sample has more than 300,000 clones, 70% to 90% seen once; the top ten hold 1.5% to 2%. Sequenced here: peripheral blood, sampled in a trial of Ad26.COV2.S vaccine versus placebo. These TCRs come from a person between 18 and 60 years old who received the Ad26.COV2.S COVID-19 vaccine or a placebo. Each CDR3 is given with its conserved first and last residue. The D gene is left open where the match is weak. Expanded clones get a size class; other rows say once, few or many, or leave the size out.

abundance,v_gene,j_gene,d_gene,CDR3aa,CDR3nt
many,TRBV7-2,TRBJ1-3,-,CASSLVGIRTGNTIYF,TGTGCCAGCAGCTTAGTTGGGATCCGGACTGGAAACACCATATATTTT
once,TRBV5-1,TRBJ2-2,-,CASREQGFTVAGELFF,TGCGCCAGCAGGGAGCAGGGTTTTACGGTCGCCGGGGAGCTGTTTTTT
few,TRBV27,TRBJ2-1,TRBD2,CASSFRTSGALAEQFF,TGTGCCAGCAGTTTCCGGACTAGCGGGGCCTTGGCTGAGCAGTTCTTC
-,TRBV30,TRBJ2-7,-,CAWSRRSYEQYF,TGTGCCTGGAGCCGGCGTAGTTACGAGCAGTACTTC
-,TRBV6-2/TRBV6-3,TRBJ2-1,-,CASTPEGTPYNEQFF,TGTGCCAGCACCCCGGAGGGGACTCCCTACAATGAGCAGTTCTTC
few,TRBV5-1,TRBJ1-2,TRBD1,CASGRDRGGYTF,TGCGCCAGCGGCCGGGACAGGGGTGGCTACACCTTC
-,TRBV7-9,TRBJ1-3,-,CASSPLGGAPKNSGNTIYF,TGTGCCAGCAGCCCATTGGGGGGCGCCCCTAAGAACTCTGGAAACACCATATATTTT
-,TRBV15,TRBJ1-1,TRBD1,CATSRDRGQGAGSEAFF,TGTGCCACCAGCAGAGATAGGGGACAGGGGGCCGGGAGTGAAGCTTTCTTT
-,TRBV5-1,TRBJ1-2,TRBD1,CASSSASGGGYTF,TGCGCCAGCAGCTCGGCTTCAGGGGGCGGCTACACCTTC
-,TRBV19,TRBJ2-3,TRBD2,CASRGGDTQYF,TGTGCCAGTAGGGGGGGGGATACGCAGTATTTT
-,TRBV19,TRBJ1-5,-,CATNRFGSNQPQHF,TGTGCCACGAACAGGTTCGGGAGCAATCAGCCCCAGCATTTT
-,TRBV5-6,TRBJ2-1,-,CASSLRPGDNEQFF,TGTGCCAGCAGCTTAAGACCCGGAGACAATGAGCAGTTCTTC
-,TRBV12-3/TRBV12-4,TRBJ2-6,-,CASGRQGANVLTF,TGTGCCAGCGGGAGACAGGGGGCCAACGTCCTGACTTTC